A selection of T cell receptor beta chains follows, all from one sample in a study of graft-versus-host responses after intestinal transplantation. Their antigens are not known. Repertoires were generated with immunoSEQ multiplex PCR, while TCRdb's copy carries only in-frame clones and drops some. The sample comprises over 80,000 clones, 90% to 95% of which are singletons, and over 0.15% rests with the top ten. Sequenced material: unstimulated CD4+ T cells sorted from spleen or lymph node cells, taken before transplant. The receptors were sampled from a human donor who was the organ donor for an intestinal transplant. Both conserved end residues are part of each CDR3. The D gene is left open where the match is weak. Clone size is shown for a subset of rows, as once, few, many or a class of expanded clone.

v_gene: TRBV5-4; j_gene: TRBJ1-6; abundance: NA; d_gene: NA; CDR3nt: TGTGCCAGCAGCTTGACAGGACGGATAAGATCACCCCTCCACTTT; CDR3aa: CASSLTGRIRSPLHF
v_gene: TRBV6-1; j_gene: TRBJ2-3; abundance: NA; d_gene: TRBD2; CDR3nt: TGTGCCAGCAGTGAAGCGACGGGACTAGTTACAGATACGCAGTATTTT; CDR3aa: CASSEATGLVTDTQYF
v_gene: TRBV6-6; j_gene: TRBJ2-7; abundance: once; d_gene: NA; CDR3nt: TGTGCCAGCAGTTCTGTGGCCATGAACTACGAGCAGTACTTC; CDR3aa: CASSSVAMNYEQYF
v_gene: TRBV10-1; j_gene: TRBJ1-1; abundance: NA; d_gene: NA; CDR3nt: TGCGCCAGCAGTGCGCCAGCCCCGGACAGGAACACTGAAGCTTTCTTT; CDR3aa: CASSAPAPDRNTEAFF
v_gene: TRBV5-1; j_gene: TRBJ2-2; abundance: NA; d_gene: NA; CDR3nt: TGCGCCAGCAGCTTGATGGGTCAGGGGCGCGGCACCGGGGAGCTGTTTTTT; CDR3aa: CASSLMGQGRGTGELFF
v_gene: TRBV7-6; j_gene: TRBJ2-7; abundance: once; d_gene: NA; CDR3nt: TGTGCCAGCAGCGGAACAGGGCTACAGCAGTACTTC; CDR3aa: CASSGTGLQQYF
v_gene: TRBV11-3; j_gene: TRBJ2-1; abundance: NA; d_gene: TRBD2; CDR3nt: TGTGCCAGCAGCCTAGCGGGGGGGCCCTATGAGCAGTTCTTC; CDR3aa: CASSLAGGPYEQFF
v_gene: TRBV7-2; j_gene: TRBJ2-5; abundance: NA; d_gene: TRBD2; CDR3nt: TGTGCCAGCAGCTCCGACGTTGGGGGACTATACCAAGAGACCCAGTACTTC; CDR3aa: CASSSDVGGLYQETQYF
v_gene: TRBV6-6; j_gene: TRBJ1-3; abundance: NA; d_gene: NA; CDR3nt: TGTGCCAGCAGTTACGGCAACTCTGGAAACACCATATATTTT; CDR3aa: CASSYGNSGNTIYF
v_gene: TRBV19; j_gene: TRBJ1-2; abundance: NA; d_gene: NA; CDR3nt: TGTGCCAGTAAGGTCCGGGGGAGGATGGATGGCTACACCTTC; CDR3aa: CASKVRGRMDGYTF
v_gene: TRBV28; j_gene: TRBJ1-2; abundance: NA; d_gene: NA; CDR3nt: TGTGCCAGCAGCTACAGGTTAGCTAACTATGGCTACACCTTC; CDR3aa: CASSYRLANYGYTF
v_gene: TRBV5-3; j_gene: TRBJ2-7; abundance: NA; d_gene: TRBD2; CDR3nt: TGTGCCAGAACCTTCTCGCCGAGGACTAGCGGGGCTCCCGAGCAGTACTTC; CDR3aa: CARTFSPRTSGAPEQYF
v_gene: TRBV6-5; j_gene: TRBJ2-2; abundance: NA; d_gene: NA; CDR3nt: TGTGCCAGCAAAACAGGGAGAAACACCGGGGAGCTGTTTTTT; CDR3aa: CASKTGRNTGELFF
v_gene: TRBV6-1; j_gene: TRBJ1-5; abundance: NA; d_gene: TRBD1; CDR3nt: TGTGCCAGCAGTAAAACTCGGGACAGAAATCAGCCCCAGCATTTT; CDR3aa: CASSKTRDRNQPQHF
v_gene: TRBV7-3; j_gene: TRBJ2-1; abundance: NA; d_gene: TRBD2; CDR3nt: TGTGCCAGCAGCTATCGTCCCGGGACTAGCGGGGGGGCCGATGAGCAGTTCTTC; CDR3aa: CASSYRPGTSGGADEQFF
v_gene: TRBV21-1; j_gene: TRBJ2-2; abundance: NA; d_gene: NA; CDR3nt: TGTGCCAGCAGTACTTCCGGGACTAGCGGGGGCCCCACCGGGGAGCTGTTTTTT; CDR3aa: CASSTSGTSGGPTGELFF
v_gene: TRBV18; j_gene: TRBJ1-6; abundance: NA; d_gene: TRBD1; CDR3nt: TGTGCCAGCTCACCACTGGGACAGGTTCCTTCACCCCTCCACTTT; CDR3aa: CASSPLGQVPSPLHF
v_gene: TRBV2; j_gene: TRBJ2-7; abundance: once; d_gene: NA; CDR3nt: TGTGCCAGCACTGCACTATACGAGCAGTACTTC; CDR3aa: CASTALYEQYF
v_gene: TRBV19; j_gene: TRBJ2-6; abundance: NA; d_gene: NA; CDR3nt: TGTGCCAGTAGTATATTAGTCCCTTCCGGGGCCAACGTCCTGACTTTC; CDR3aa: CASSILVPSGANVLTF
v_gene: TRBV4-2; j_gene: TRBJ2-7; abundance: NA; d_gene: TRBD2; CDR3nt: TGTGCCAGCAGCTTGACTAGCGCAGTGTACGAGCAGTACTTC; CDR3aa: CASSLTSAVYEQYF
v_gene: TRBV28; j_gene: TRBJ1-6; abundance: NA; d_gene: NA; CDR3nt: TGTGCCAGCCGGCCCCAAGGAGGTTCACCCCTCCACTTT; CDR3aa: CASRPQGGSPLHF
v_gene: TRBV5-1; j_gene: TRBJ2-7; abundance: NA; d_gene: NA; CDR3nt: TGCGCCAGCAGCTTGAATAGCTACGAGCAGTACTTC; CDR3aa: CASSLNSYEQYF
v_gene: TRBV2; j_gene: TRBJ1-2; abundance: NA; d_gene: TRBD1; CDR3nt: TGTGCCAGCAGTGATAGGAGGGGGCGCGGCTACACCTTC; CDR3aa: CASSDRRGRGYTF
v_gene: TRBV28; j_gene: TRBJ1-2; abundance: NA; d_gene: TRBD1; CDR3nt: TGTGCCAGCAGTTTCATCGACAGGGGGCCGGGGGGCTACACCTTC; CDR3aa: CASSFIDRGPGGYTF
v_gene: TRBV20-1; j_gene: TRBJ1-2; abundance: NA; d_gene: NA; CDR3nt: TGCAGTGCTAGGACAGACTATGGCTACACCTTC; CDR3aa: CSARTDYGYTF
v_gene: TRBV6-5; j_gene: TRBJ1-1; abundance: NA; d_gene: TRBD1; CDR3nt: TGTGCCAGCAGTTACAGGGGGCGCACTGAAGCTTTCTTT; CDR3aa: CASSYRGRTEAFF
v_gene: TRBV5-4; j_gene: TRBJ1-3; abundance: once; d_gene: NA; CDR3nt: TGTGCCAGCAGCTTGAGGGCCGGGGAAGGCACCATATATTTT; CDR3aa: CASSLRAGEGTIYF
v_gene: TRBV11-2; j_gene: TRBJ2-7; abundance: NA; d_gene: TRBD2; CDR3nt: TGTGCCAGCAGCTCAGCGGGGCCCTACGAGCAGTACTTC; CDR3aa: CASSSAGPYEQYF
v_gene: TRBV6-4; j_gene: TRBJ2-1; abundance: NA; d_gene: NA; CDR3nt: TGTGCCAGCAGTAAGGAGGGCTTTGGGGATGAGCAGTTCTTC; CDR3aa: CASSKEGFGDEQFF
v_gene: TRBV10-3; j_gene: TRBJ1-3; abundance: NA; d_gene: NA; CDR3nt: TGTGCCACCCGGGACTGGAGCTCTGGAAACACCATATATTTT; CDR3aa: CATRDWSSGNTIYF
v_gene: TRBV29-1; j_gene: TRBJ1-2; abundance: once; d_gene: NA; CDR3nt: TGCAGCGTTGATCGAGCTAACTATGGCTACACCTTC; CDR3aa: CSVDRANYGYTF
v_gene: TRBV5-1; j_gene: TRBJ1-1; abundance: NA; d_gene: NA; CDR3nt: TGCGCCAGCAGCTTGGGGGGGGGTCTTTTCGACGGATTGAACACTGAAGCTTTCTTT; CDR3aa: CASSLGGGLFDGLNTEAFF
v_gene: TRBV28; j_gene: TRBJ1-3; abundance: once; d_gene: NA; CDR3nt: TGTGCCAGCAGCCGGACAGTCTCTGGAAACACCATATATTTT; CDR3aa: CASSRTVSGNTIYF
v_gene: TRBV7-2; j_gene: TRBJ2-3; abundance: NA; d_gene: TRBD2; CDR3nt: TGTGCCAGCAGCTGGGACGGGGGGGCCGGGGATACGCAGTATTTT; CDR3aa: CASSWDGGAGDTQYF
v_gene: TRBV19; j_gene: TRBJ2-3; abundance: NA; d_gene: NA; CDR3nt: TGTGCCAGTAGACCCCGGACAGGCACAGATACGCAGTATTTT; CDR3aa: CASRPRTGTDTQYF
v_gene: TRBV12-2; j_gene: TRBJ2-5; abundance: NA; d_gene: NA; CDR3nt: TGTGCAAGTCGCGACTTGGGACAGTTCTGCGTGGAGACCCAGTACTTC; CDR3aa: CASRDLGQFCVETQYF
v_gene: TRBV5-1; j_gene: TRBJ1-1; abundance: NA; d_gene: NA; CDR3nt: TGCGCCAGCAGCTTCGGTGGGCAGGGTGGTACTGAAGCTTTCTTT; CDR3aa: CASSFGGQGGTEAFF
v_gene: TRBV30; j_gene: TRBJ1-5; abundance: NA; d_gene: TRBD1; CDR3nt: TGTGCCTGGAGTGTACCAGGGCAGGGGGTTCATCAGCCCCAGCATTTT; CDR3aa: CAWSVPGQGVHQPQHF
v_gene: TRBV4-1; j_gene: TRBJ1-4; abundance: NA; d_gene: NA; CDR3nt: TGCGCCAGCAGCCCTCAAGGAGGAGTTAATGAAAAACTGTTTTTT; CDR3aa: CASSPQGGVNEKLFF
v_gene: TRBV2; j_gene: TRBJ2-5; abundance: NA; d_gene: NA; CDR3nt: TGTGCCAGCAGGCTGGCTTTCCAAGAGACCCAGTACTTC; CDR3aa: CASRLAFQETQYF